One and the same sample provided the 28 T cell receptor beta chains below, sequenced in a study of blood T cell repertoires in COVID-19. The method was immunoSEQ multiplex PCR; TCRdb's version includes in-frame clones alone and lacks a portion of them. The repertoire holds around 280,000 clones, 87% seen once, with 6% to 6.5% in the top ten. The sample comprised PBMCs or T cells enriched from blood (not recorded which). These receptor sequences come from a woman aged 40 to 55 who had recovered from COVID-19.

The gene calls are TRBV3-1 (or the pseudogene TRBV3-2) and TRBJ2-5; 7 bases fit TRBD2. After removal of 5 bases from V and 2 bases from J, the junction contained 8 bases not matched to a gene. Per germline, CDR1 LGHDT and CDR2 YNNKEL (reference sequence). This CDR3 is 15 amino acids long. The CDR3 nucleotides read TGTGCCAGCAGCGAGGGTCTAGCGGAACAAGAGACCCAGTACTTC. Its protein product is CASSEGLAEQETQYF.

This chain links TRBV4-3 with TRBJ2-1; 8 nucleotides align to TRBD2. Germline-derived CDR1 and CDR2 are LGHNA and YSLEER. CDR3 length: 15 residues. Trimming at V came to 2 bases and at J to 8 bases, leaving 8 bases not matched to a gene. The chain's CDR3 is CASSQRGGLVDEQFF. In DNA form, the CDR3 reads TGCGCCAGCAGCCAAAGAGGGGGACTAGTCGATGAGCAGTTCTTC.

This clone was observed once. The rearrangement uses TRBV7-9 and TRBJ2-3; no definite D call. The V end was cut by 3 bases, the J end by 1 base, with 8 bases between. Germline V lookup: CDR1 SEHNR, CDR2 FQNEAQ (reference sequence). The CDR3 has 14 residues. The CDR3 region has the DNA TGTGCCAGCAGCTTCAGACTCCGCACAGATACGCAGTATTTT. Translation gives CASSFRLRTDTQYF.

The CDR3 region is CASSLDWLRPFF. CDR3 DNA sequence: TGTGCCAGCAGCTTAGATTGGTTGAGGCCGTTCTTC. The rearrangement links TRBV11-2 to TRBJ2-1; the D is unclear. Germline-derived CDR1 and CDR2 are SGHAT and FQNNGV. CDR3 length: 12 amino acids. Between the trimmed V and J ends, which lost 0 bases and 15 bases, there was a span of 12 bases.

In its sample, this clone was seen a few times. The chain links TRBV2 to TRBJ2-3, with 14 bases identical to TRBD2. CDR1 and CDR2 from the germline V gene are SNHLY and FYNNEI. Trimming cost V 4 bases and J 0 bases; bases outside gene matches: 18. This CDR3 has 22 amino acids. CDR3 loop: CASSGTQIPTSGRARSTDTQYF. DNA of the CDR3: TGTGCCAGCAGTGGCACTCAAATCCCGACTAGCGGGAGGGCCAGAAGCACAGATACGCAGTATTTT.

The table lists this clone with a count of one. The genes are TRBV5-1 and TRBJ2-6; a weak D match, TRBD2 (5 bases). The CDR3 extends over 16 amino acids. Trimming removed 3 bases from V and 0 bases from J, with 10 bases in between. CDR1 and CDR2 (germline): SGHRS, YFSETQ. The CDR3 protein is CASSSSGRSGANVLTF. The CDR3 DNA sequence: TGCGCCAGCAGCTCCAGCGGACGCTCTGGGGCCAACGTCCTGACTTTC.

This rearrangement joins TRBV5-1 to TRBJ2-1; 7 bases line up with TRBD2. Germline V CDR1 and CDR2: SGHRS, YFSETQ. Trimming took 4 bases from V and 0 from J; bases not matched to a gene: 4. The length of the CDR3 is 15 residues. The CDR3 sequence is CASSPRTSSYNEQFF. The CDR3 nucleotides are TGCGCCAGCAGCCCGAGGACTAGCTCCTACAATGAGCAGTTCTTC.

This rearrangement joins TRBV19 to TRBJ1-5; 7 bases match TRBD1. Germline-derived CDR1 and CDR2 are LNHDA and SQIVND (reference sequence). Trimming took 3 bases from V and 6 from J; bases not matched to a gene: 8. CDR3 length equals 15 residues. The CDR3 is CASSIDTGVGQPQHF. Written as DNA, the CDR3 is TGTGCCAGTAGTATTGACACAGGGGTAGGTCAGCCCCAGCATTTT.

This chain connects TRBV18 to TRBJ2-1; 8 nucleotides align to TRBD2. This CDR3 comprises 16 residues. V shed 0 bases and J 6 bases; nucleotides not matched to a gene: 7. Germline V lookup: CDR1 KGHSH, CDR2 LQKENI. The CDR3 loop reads CASSPPPSAGGNEQFF. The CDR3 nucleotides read TGTGCCAGCTCACCACCGCCTAGCGCGGGGGGCAATGAGCAGTTCTTC.

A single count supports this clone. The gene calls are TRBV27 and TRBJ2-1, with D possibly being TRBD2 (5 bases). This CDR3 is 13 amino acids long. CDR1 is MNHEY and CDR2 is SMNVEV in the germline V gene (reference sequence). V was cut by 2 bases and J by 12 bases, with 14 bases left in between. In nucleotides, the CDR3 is TGTGCCAGCAGTTTAGGGGAGTTCGGTAGGCAGTTCTTC. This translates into CASSLGEFGRQFF.

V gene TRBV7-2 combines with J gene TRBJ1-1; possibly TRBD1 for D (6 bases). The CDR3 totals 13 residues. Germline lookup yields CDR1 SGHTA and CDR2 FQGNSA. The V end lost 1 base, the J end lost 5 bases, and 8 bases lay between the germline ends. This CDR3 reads CASSLGQATEAFF. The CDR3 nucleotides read TGTGCCAGCAGCTTAGGACAGGCGACTGAAGCTTTCTTT.

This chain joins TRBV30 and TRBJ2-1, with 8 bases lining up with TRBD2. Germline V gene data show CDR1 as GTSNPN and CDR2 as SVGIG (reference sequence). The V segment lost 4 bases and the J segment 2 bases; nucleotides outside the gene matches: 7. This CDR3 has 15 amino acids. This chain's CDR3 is CAWTRSGNAYNEQFF. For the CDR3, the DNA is TGTGCCTGGACTCGTAGCGGGAACGCCTACAATGAGCAGTTCTTC.

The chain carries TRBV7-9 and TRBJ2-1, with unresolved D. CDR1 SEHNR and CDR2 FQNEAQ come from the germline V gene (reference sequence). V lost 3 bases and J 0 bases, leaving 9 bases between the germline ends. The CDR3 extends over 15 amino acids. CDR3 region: CASSFVEDSYNEQFF. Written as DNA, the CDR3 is TGTGCCAGCAGCTTTGTCGAGGACTCCTACAATGAGCAGTTCTTC.

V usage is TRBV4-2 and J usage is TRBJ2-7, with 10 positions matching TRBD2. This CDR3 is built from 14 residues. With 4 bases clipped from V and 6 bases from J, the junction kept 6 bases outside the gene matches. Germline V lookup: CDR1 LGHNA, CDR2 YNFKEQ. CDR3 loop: CASSRGTSVLEQYF. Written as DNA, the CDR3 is TGTGCCAGCAGCCGGGGGACTAGCGTACTCGAGCAGTACTTC.

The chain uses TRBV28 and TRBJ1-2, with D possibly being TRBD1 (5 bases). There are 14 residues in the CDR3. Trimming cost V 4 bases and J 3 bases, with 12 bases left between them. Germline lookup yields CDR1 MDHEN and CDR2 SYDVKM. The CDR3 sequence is CASSSPGGYYGYTF. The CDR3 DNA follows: TGTGCCAGCAGTTCTCCGGGGGGGTACTATGGCTACACCTTC.

This CDR3 reads CAIRGAERNSPLHF. CDR3 in DNA: TGTGCCATCAGGGGGGCCGAGAGGAATTCACCCCTCCACTTT. The chain recombines TRBV10-3 with TRBJ1-6, with a possible D match to TRBD1 (6 bases). Germline V gene sequence: CDR1 ENHRY, CDR2 SYGVKD. The germline V and J ends were trimmed by 6 bases and 7 bases, with 13 bases remaining between them. The CDR3 is 14 residues long.

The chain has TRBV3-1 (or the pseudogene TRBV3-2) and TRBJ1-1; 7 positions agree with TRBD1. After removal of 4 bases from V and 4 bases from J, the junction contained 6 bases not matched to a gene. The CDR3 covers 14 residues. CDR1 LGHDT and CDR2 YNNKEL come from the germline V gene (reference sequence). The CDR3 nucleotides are TGTGCCAGCAGCCCGAGACAGGGTGGCACTGAAGCTTTCTTT. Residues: CASSPRQGGTEAFF.

The CDR3 sequence: CATYGLAGVYEQYF. In nucleotides, the CDR3 is TGTGCCACCTACGGACTAGCGGGAGTCTACGAGCAGTACTTC. The chain employs TRBV28 and TRBJ2-7, with 13 bases lining up with TRBD2. The CDR3 length is 14 residues. Unmatched junction bases numbered 6, after V lost 10 bases and J lost 3 bases. Germline CDR1 and CDR2: MDHEN and SYDVKM.

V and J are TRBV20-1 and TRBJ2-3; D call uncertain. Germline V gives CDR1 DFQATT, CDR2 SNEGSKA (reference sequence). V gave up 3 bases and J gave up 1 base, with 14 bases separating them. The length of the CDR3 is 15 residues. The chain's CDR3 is CSASDGFSGTDTQYF. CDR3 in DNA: TGCAGTGCTAGTGACGGGTTCAGCGGCACAGATACGCAGTATTTT.

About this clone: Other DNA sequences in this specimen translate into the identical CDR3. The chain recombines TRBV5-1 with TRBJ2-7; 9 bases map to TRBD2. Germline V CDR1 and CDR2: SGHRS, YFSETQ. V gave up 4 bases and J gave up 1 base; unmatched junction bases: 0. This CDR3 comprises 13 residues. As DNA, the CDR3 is TGCGCCAGCAGCCTAGCGGGGTCCTACGAGCAGTACTTC. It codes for CASSLAGSYEQYF.

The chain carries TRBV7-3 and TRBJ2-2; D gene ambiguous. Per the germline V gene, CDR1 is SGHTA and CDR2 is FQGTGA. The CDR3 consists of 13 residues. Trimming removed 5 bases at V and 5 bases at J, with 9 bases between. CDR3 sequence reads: CASSLSSTGELFF. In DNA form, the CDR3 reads TGTGCCAGCAGCCTTAGCAGTACCGGGGAGCTGTTTTTT.

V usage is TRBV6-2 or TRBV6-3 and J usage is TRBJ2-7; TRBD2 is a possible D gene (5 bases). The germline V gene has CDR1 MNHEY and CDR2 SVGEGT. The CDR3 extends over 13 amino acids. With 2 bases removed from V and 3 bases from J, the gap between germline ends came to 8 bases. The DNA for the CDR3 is TGTGCCAGCAGTTACGTGGGGAGCTACGAGCAGTACTTC. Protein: CASSYVGSYEQYF.

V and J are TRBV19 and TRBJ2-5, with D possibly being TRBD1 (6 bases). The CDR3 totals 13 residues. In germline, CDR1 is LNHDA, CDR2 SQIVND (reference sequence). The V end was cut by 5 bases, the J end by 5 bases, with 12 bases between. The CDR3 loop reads CASSWGQRETQYF. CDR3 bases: TGTGCCAGTAGTTGGGGGCAAAGGGAGACCCAGTACTTC.

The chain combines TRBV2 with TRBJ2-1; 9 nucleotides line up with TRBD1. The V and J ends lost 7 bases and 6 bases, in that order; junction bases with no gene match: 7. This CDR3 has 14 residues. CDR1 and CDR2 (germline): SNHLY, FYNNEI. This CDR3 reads CASKDRGRVNEQFF. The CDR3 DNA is TGTGCCAGCAAGGACAGGGGTAGAGTCAATGAGCAGTTCTTC.

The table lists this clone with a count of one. CDR3 coding DNA: TGCGCCAGCAGCTTGGGTTCTGTAGCGATGAACACTGAAGCTTTCTTT. Its translation is CASSLGSVAMNTEAFF. The rearrangement links TRBV5-1 to TRBJ1-1; D is unclear. Germline-derived CDR1 and CDR2 are SGHRS and YFSETQ. Trimming left V 0 bases short and J 0 bases short, with 12 bases between. The CDR3 is 16 amino acids.

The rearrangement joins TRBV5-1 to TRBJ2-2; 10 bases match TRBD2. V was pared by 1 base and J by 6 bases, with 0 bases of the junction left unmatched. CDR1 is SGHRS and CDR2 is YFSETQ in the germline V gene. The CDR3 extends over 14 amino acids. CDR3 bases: TGCGCCAGCAGCTTGCTAGCGGGGGCCGGGGAGCTGTTTTTT. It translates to CASSLLAGAGELFF.

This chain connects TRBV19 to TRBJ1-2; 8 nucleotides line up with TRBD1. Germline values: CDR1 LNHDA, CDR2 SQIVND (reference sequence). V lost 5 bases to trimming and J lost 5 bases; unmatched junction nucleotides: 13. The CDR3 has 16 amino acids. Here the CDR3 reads CASSVTGTGPSYGYTF. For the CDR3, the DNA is TGTGCCAGTAGTGTAACTGGGACAGGACCGTCTTATGGCTACACCTTC.

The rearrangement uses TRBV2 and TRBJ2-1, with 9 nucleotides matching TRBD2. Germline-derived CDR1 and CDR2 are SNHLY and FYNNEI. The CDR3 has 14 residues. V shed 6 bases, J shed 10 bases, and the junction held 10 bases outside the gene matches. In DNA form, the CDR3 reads TGTGCCAGCAGCGCTCCGGGACTAGCTCGGGAGCAGTTCTTC. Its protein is CASSAPGLAREQFF.